The 4 T cell receptor beta chains in this list originate from one sample, sequenced in a study of T cell changes during pregnancy in multiple sclerosis. TCRdb keeps only in-frame clones here, not all; method: immunoSEQ multiplex PCR. The sample lists about 89,000 clones, just over 90% seen once, with approximately 2% in the top ten. The sample was peripheral blood, taken after pregnancy. These TCRs come from a female donor in good health, enrolled as a control in a pregnancy study.

CDR3 sequence: CASSFSFVSGQETQYF. The DNA of the CDR3 is TGTGCCAGCAGCTTTTCTTTTGTTAGCGGCCAAGAGACCCAGTACTTC. The chain has TRBV13 and TRBJ2-5, with TRBD2 as a possible D gene (6 bases). V was pared by 3 bases and J by 1 base, with 15 bases between. In germline, CDR1 is PRHDT, CDR2 FYEKMQ (reference sequence). The CDR3 has 16 amino acids.

This chain connects TRBV19 to TRBJ2-6, with a possible D match to TRBD2 (5 bases). The CDR3 covers 18 residues. The V gene lost 3 bases and the J gene lost 1 base, with 16 bases spanning the gap. Per the germline V gene, CDR1 is LNHDA and CDR2 is SQIVND (reference sequence). The CDR3 DNA follows: TGTGCCAGTAGTATTGGGTGGGCGCGGGTTTCTGGGGCCAACGTCCTGACTTTC. This sequence encodes CASSIGWARVSGANVLTF. The variable domain in full, with the rest retrieved from reference TRBV19 and TRBJ2-6, is DGGITQSPKYLFRKEGQNVTLSCEQNLNHDAMYWYRQDPGQGLRLIYYSQIVNDFQKGDIAEGYSVSREKKESFPLTVTSAQKNPTAFYLCASSIGWARVSGANVLTFGAGSRLTVL.

The J gene is TRBJ2-7, the V gene TRBV27, with 12 bases fitting TRBD1. CDR1 is MNHEY and CDR2 is SMNVEV in the germline V gene (reference sequence). The CDR3 runs 14 residues. With V trimmed by 5 bases and J by 5 bases, 4 bases remained unmatched. CDR3 region: CASSNWDRGHEQYF. CDR3 bases: TGTGCCAGCAGTAACTGGGACAGGGGGCACGAGCAGTACTTC.

The CDR3 is CASGLVQGSEQFF. The CDR3 DNA is TGTGCTAGTGGTTTGGTACAGGGTTCTGAGCAGTTCTTC. This chain uses TRBV12-5 with TRBJ2-1; D is possibly TRBD1 (6 bases). The V end was cut by 0 bases, the J end by 9 bases, with 9 bases between. The CDR3 spans 13 residues. CDR1 is LGHNT, CDR2 FRNRAP, per germline.